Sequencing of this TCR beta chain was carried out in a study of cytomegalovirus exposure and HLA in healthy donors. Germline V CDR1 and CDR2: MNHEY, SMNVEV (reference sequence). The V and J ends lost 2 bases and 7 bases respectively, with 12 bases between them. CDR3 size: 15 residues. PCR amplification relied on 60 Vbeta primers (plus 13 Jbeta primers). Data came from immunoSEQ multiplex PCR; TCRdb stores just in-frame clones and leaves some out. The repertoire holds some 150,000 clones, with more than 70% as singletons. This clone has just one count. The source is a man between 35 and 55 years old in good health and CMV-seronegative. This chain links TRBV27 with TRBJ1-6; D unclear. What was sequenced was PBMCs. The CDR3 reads CASSLGPAINSPLHF. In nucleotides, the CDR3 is TGTGCCAGCAGTTTAGGGCCAGCTATAAATTCACCCCTCCACTTT.